This TCR beta chain was profiled in a study of a mutant IDH1 vaccine in newly diagnosed glioma (dated by TCRdb to 2020 to 2023). At the level of the whole study: Eight vaccinations were administered to patients in weeks 1, 3, 5, 7, 11, 15, 19 and 23, corresponding to visits V03 through V10. Prior to enrollment, standard therapy consisting of radiotherapy alone, temozolomide alone, or radiochemotherapy with temozolomide had been administered to patients, with the combination being received by most patients. Six visits were used for peripheral blood collection: V03 (baseline), V05, V07, V10, V12 and V13. The approximately 30 treated patients were approximately 60% male and around 40% female, with a mean age of about 38 years. Vaccination was initiated 4-6 weeks after radiotherapy alone, or concurrently with temozolomide cycles in the chemotherapy-containing groups. For exploratory analyses, 25 treated patients had longitudinal TCRB deep sequencing done wherever samples were available.

Library method: the immunoSEQ multiplex PCR assay. Following the manufacturer's protocol, the hsTCRB Kit was used to amplify rearranged TCR beta chain sequences. An Illumina MiSeq was used to sequence the TCRB libraries. For the original study's pipeline: The proprietary platform of the kit vendor was used for demultiplexing, trimming and gene mapping. TCRdb took this table from immuneACCESS and kept in-frame rearrangements with V and J called. Such tables lack part of the clones; where checked against another copy, unresolved V genes explain under half of the gap, and the rest is unexplained. The DNA gave D and trimming, while V, J and clone size come from that table. The sample profile shows about 60,000 clones; roughly 80% of them were found once. The biggest ten clones account for about 7.7% of the sample. The table lists this clone with many counts. Its cognate antigen has yet to be identified. No clone much larger than this one lies a single base away; base qualities are absent.

Study-wide conclusions, independent of this receptor: Availability determined which PBMC samples were chosen for TCRB deep sequencing. Pseudoprogression appeared unrelated to alterations in the top peripheral T cell clonotypes detected by TCRB sequencing. It was noted by the authors that analyses of patient blood samples could not be reproduced owing to sample limitations. Across multiple MHC alleles, vaccine-induced immune responses were seen in more than 80% of patients.

Read against the paper, the sample's time point label means: week 5, during vaccination. Each vaccine dose, consisting of 300 ug of a 20-mer mutant IDH1 peptide in Montanide, was administered subcutaneously with topical imiquimod. Donors had newly diagnosed WHO grade 3 or 4 IDH1-mutant astrocytomas with loss of nuclear ATRX. The samples were drawn from NOA16, a multicentre, single-arm, open-label phase I trial in Germany that tested a mutant IDH1 peptide vaccine in humans for the first time. Genomic DNA for TCRB sequencing was extracted from EDTA blood using the DNeasy Blood and Tissue Kit. From a lookup of the germline V gene (reference sequence), CDR1 and CDR2 are LNHDA and SQIVND. The CDR3 contains 13 residues, cysteine and phenylalanine counted. Solely the CDR3 DNA is kept, with 39 bases framed from the first base. V is cut back by 6 bases and J by 5 bases, with 3 bases in the junction unmatched.

This receptor was obtained from a woman between 50 and 59 years old with glioma. This sequence uses TRBV19 and TRBJ2-2; TRBD2 aligns with 7 central bases. The material sequenced was PBMCs, taken from a glioma patient whose treatment included an IDH1 peptide vaccine. The DNA is TGTGCCAGTAGAATGGGGGGGACCGGGGAGCTGTTTTTT. The resulting protein is CASRMGGTGELFF.